This TCR beta chain was obtained from a study of blood T cell repertoires in COVID-19. Sequenced by immunoSEQ multiplex PCR; TCRdb stores in-frame clones only, minus some. The table lists about 240,000 clones, about nine tenths of them singletons, with approximately 7.9% in the top ten. Sequences were obtained from peripheral blood. The TCR sequence derives from a man between 60 and 75 years old who had recovered from COVID-19.

The DNA for the CDR3 is TGTGCCAGCAGTGAGAGCTCCTACAATGAGCAGTTCTTC. This sequence encodes CASSESSYNEQFF. This sequence joins TRBV6-1 and TRBJ2-1; D is uncertain. This CDR3 region has 13 residues. Germline-derived CDR1 and CDR2 are MNHNS and SASEGT. V was clipped by 3 bases and J by 0 bases, with 3 bases between them.